The clone carrying this T cell receptor beta chain was found many times. Its specificity is unknown. The data belong to a study of CD8 T cells in ankylosing spondylitis. Study outcomes and limitations: Relatively scarce in peripheral blood, disease-linked clones were CD8+. Seven to nine highly homologous variants formed a TCR beta motif that appeared characteristic of ankylosing spondylitis blood. Reported data indicate significant enrichment of disease-linked clones within matched ankylosing spondylitis synovial fluid.

Libraries of TCR beta came from quantitative 5'-RACE with molecular barcodes. In TCRdb, the 5' RACE reads were re-called with MiXCR into one record per CDR3 protein. This sample has around 770,000 distinct CDR3 sequences, with 10% to 15% found just once. The CDR3 spans 16 residues. V was clipped by 2 bases and J by 5 bases; unmatched bases: 8. Germline CDR1 reads SEHNR; CDR2 reads FQNEAQ (reference sequence). V is TRBV7-9 and J is TRBJ2-3; 9 bases map to TRBD2. Sequenced input: blood, either unsorted or a sorted T cell fraction (not recorded which). The receptor was isolated from a male donor with ankylosing spondylitis. CDR3 in amino acids: CASSLWSGAGGDTQYF. The CDR3, as DNA: TGTGCCAGCAGCTTATGGTCGGGAGCGGGAGGAGATACGCAGTATTTT.